These T cell receptor beta chains were read from a single sample in a study of CD8 T cells in ankylosing spondylitis. TCRdb fed the 5' RACE reads into MiXCR, producing one record per CDR3 protein. This sample has about 160,000 distinct CDR3 sequences, with about a sixth found just once. The sequenced material came from blood, either unsorted or a sorted T cell fraction (not recorded which). These receptors all stem from a male donor with ankylosing spondylitis or in good health (not recorded which). Both conserved end residues are part of each CDR3. Fields, in order: J gene, V gene, D gene, clone size, CDR3 DNA, CDR3 protein. The D gene is left open where the match is weak. A row's size may be missing; if present it is once, few, many or a size class.

>TRBJ1-1|TRBV30|.|.
TGTGCCTGGAGTGTACAATTCGTGGGAGCTTTCTTT
CAWSVQFVGAFF
>TRBJ1-2|TRBV6-1|.|.
TGTGCCAGCAGCTTGGACAGTGGGCGCTATGGCTACACCTTC
CASSLDSGRYGYTF
>TRBJ2-7|TRBV4-2|TRBD2|few
TGTGCCAGCAGCCAAGTTACCGGGACTAGGACCTACGAGCAGTACTTC
CASSQVTGTRTYEQYF
>TRBJ2-5|TRBV6-5|TRBD1|few
TGTGCCAGCCCGACAGGGAAGACCCAGTACTTC
CASPTGKTQYF
>TRBJ2-5|TRBV20-1|TRBD2|many
TGCAGTGCTAGAGACCCTAGCGGGATTGGACGAGAGACCCAGTACTTC
CSARDPSGIGRETQYF
>TRBJ2-2|TRBV5-1|TRBD1|few
TGCGCCAGCAGCAATATGGGACAGGCAGCCGGGGAGCTGTTTTTT
CASSNMGQAAGELFF
>TRBJ2-3|TRBV5-1|TRBD2|.
TGCGCCAGCAGCTTGGGGGGAGCGGGAGGATTGACAGATACGCAGTATTTT
CASSLGGAGGLTDTQYF
>TRBJ2-5|TRBV5-1|.|.
TGCGCCAGCAGCGGGGATGGTCAGACCCAGTACTTC
CASSGDGQTQYF
>TRBJ1-2|TRBV5-1|TRBD1|.
TGCGCCAGCAGCGTTACTGGGACAGGGGCCTCTCCCCCAGGCTACACCTTC
CASSVTGTGASPPGYTF
>TRBJ1-6|TRBV28|TRBD1|many
TGTGCCAGCAGCCCCCTGGACAGGTTAAATTCACCCCTCCACTTT
CASSPLDRLNSPLHF
>TRBJ1-5|TRBV20-1|.|.
TGCAGTGCCCGTAAGGGGACGGAGAAGGGGCCCCAGCATTTT
CSARKGTEKGPQHF
>TRBJ1-5|TRBV19|.|many
TGTGCCAGTAGTGCCCGAGCGGGCAATCAGCCCCAGCATTTT
CASSARAGNQPQHF
>TRBJ2-7|TRBV12-3/TRBV12-4|.|few
TGTGCCAGCAGATCCCCCCTCGCCCCCTACGAGCAGTACTTC
CASRSPLAPYEQYF
>TRBJ2-3|TRBV20-1|TRBD2|many
TGCAGTGCCTCGATTAGCGGGAGGATTACCGATACGCAGTATTTT
CSASISGRITDTQYF
>TRBJ2-3|TRBV27|TRBD2|.
TGTGCCAGCAGTTTATCAACGGGAGGAACAGATACGCAGTATTTT
CASSLSTGGTDTQYF
>TRBJ1-3|TRBV20-1|.|few
TGCAGTGCTAGTTTTCGGGTTGGAAACACCATATATTTT
CSASFRVGNTIYF
>TRBJ1-1|TRBV5-1|TRBD1|few
TGCGCCAGCAGCTTAACGGGGACAGTGAACACTGAAGCTTTCTTT
CASSLTGTVNTEAFF
>TRBJ1-3|TRBV28|.|many
TGTGCCAGCAAGCGGTCGGGGCTAGAAGGAAACACCATATATTTT
CASKRSGLEGNTIYF
>TRBJ2-1|TRBV24-1|TRBD2|.
TGTGCCACCAGTGATCCCGCGGGGGGTGGCTCCTACAATGAGCAGTTCTTC
CATSDPAGGGSYNEQFF
>TRBJ2-1|TRBV5-1|.|.
TGCGCCAGCAGCGGGGGACCCTCCTACAATGAGCAGTTCTTC
CASSGGPSYNEQFF
>TRBJ2-6|TRBV19|.|.
TGTGCCAGTACCACTGGGGGGACGTTAGGCTCTGGGGCCAACGTCCTGACTTTC
CASTTGGTLGSGANVLTF
>TRBJ2-1|TRBV20-1|.|many
TGCAGTGCTAGAGTGGAGGTGTACAATGAGCAGTTCTTC
CSARVEVYNEQFF
>TRBJ2-1|TRBV5-1|TRBD2|many
TGCGCCAGCAGCGCGACTAGCGAAGCCTACAATGAGCAGTTCTTC
CASSATSEAYNEQFF
>TRBJ2-1|TRBV29-1|.|.
TGCAGCGTCGCGGGGCAGGTCCCGAGCTCCTACAATGAGCAGTTCTTC
CSVAGQVPSSYNEQFF
>TRBJ1-1|TRBV2|TRBD1|many
TGTGCCAGCAGCCTAACAGGGGGGGACACTGAAGCTTTCTTT
CASSLTGGDTEAFF
>TRBJ1-2|TRBV5-6|.|many
TGTGCCAGCAGCTTGGGCCTGGACTCAAACTATGGCTACACCTTC
CASSLGLDSNYGYTF
>TRBJ1-1|TRBV28|.|many
TGTGCCAGCAGTTTATGGGGACAAGAAGCTTTCTTT
CASSLWGQEAFF
>TRBJ2-5|TRBV7-2|TRBD2|few
TGTGCCAGCAGCTTGTGGACTAGCCAAGAGACCCAGTACTTC
CASSLWTSQETQYF
>TRBJ2-5|TRBV28|TRBD2|.
TGTGCCAGCCGGACTAGCGGGGAAGAGGAGACCCAGTACTTC
CASRTSGEEETQYF
>TRBJ2-7|TRBV12-3/TRBV12-4|TRBD2|many
TGTGCCAGCAGGGGGACTAGCGGAACCTACGAGCAGTACTTC
CASRGTSGTYEQYF
>TRBJ2-2|TRBV20-1|TRBD1|.
TGCTGTGCTAGAGACACCCCGGGACAGGGGAACACCGGGGAGCTGTTTTTT
CCARDTPGQGNTGELFF
>TRBJ2-5|TRBV28|.|many
TGTGCCAGCAGTTTAGTTCCCCCCGGAGAGACCCAGTACTTC
CASSLVPPGETQYF
>TRBJ2-2|TRBV28|TRBD2|.
TGTGCCAGCAGTCGAAAGAGACTAGCGGAAATGACCGGGGAGCTGTTTTTT
CASSRKRLAEMTGELFF
>TRBJ2-2|TRBV6-1|.|.
TGTGCCAGCACCGAAGATTGGGACACGACGAACACCGGGGAGCTGTTTTTT
CASTEDWDTTNTGELFF
>TRBJ2-1|TRBV2|TRBD2|few
TGTGCCAGCAGGACTAGCGGGGTGGGGAATGAGCAGTTCTTC
CASRTSGVGNEQFF
>TRBJ1-5|TRBV12-3/TRBV12-4|.|many
TGTGCCAGCAGTTTTTTCACAGACTTTCAGCCCCAGCATTTT
CASSFFTDFQPQHF
>TRBJ2-1|TRBV5-1|.|.
TGCGCCAGCAGACTGAGGGGGAATGAGCGGTTCTTC
CASRLRGNERFF
>TRBJ1-5|TRBV6-1|.|many
TGTGCCAGCAGTCCGACTCACACCTCCCTTAGCAATCAGCCCCAGCATTTT
CASSPTHTSLSNQPQHF